A single sample gave rise to the 5 T cell receptor beta chains below, sequenced in a study of cytomegalovirus exposure and HLA in healthy donors. PCR was performed using 60 Vbeta and 13 Jbeta primers. Data came from immunoSEQ multiplex PCR; TCRdb stores just in-frame clones and leaves some out. The data show about 170,000 clones, with roughly 84% seen just once and more than 0.35% held by the top ten. The sequencing input was PBMCs. The source is a boy younger than 10 in good health and CMV-seronegative.

The chain recombines TRBV4-1 with TRBJ2-2; the D gene is possibly TRBD2 (6 bases). V dropped 0 bases and J dropped 7 bases, with 15 bases sitting between them. CDR1 is MGHRA and CDR2 is YSYEKL in the germline V gene. The CDR3 is 16 amino acids. The CDR3 bases are TGCGCCAGCAGCCAAGATCACAGACTAGATAACGGGGAGCTGTTTTTT. Translating gives CASSQDHRLDNGELFF.

The CDR3 coding sequence is TGTGCCTGGAGTGGGACAGGGTTGAGGGAGCAGTACTTC. Translating gives CAWSGTGLREQYF. The rearrangement uses TRBV30 and TRBJ2-7, with 8 bases identical to TRBD1. CDR3 length: 13 amino acids. The J segment lost 7 bases and the V segment lost 1 base, leaving 6 bases of the junction unmatched. The germline V gene encodes CDR1 GTSNPN and CDR2 SVGIG (reference sequence).

This chain links TRBV28 with TRBJ1-4; D is perhaps TRBD1 (6 bases). Trimming shortened V by 5 bases and J by 4 bases, and 11 bases separated the two germline ends. This CDR3 region has 14 residues. Germline CDR1 and CDR2: MDHEN and SYDVKM. CDR3 DNA: TGTGCCAGCAGTCGAGGGGGGGATAATGAAAAACTGTTTTTT. It specifies CASSRGGDNEKLFF. Supplemented by reference TRBV28 and TRBJ1-4, the full variable domain reads DVKVTQSSRYLVKRTGEKVFLECVQDMDHENMFWYRQDPGLGLRLIYFSYDVKMKEKGDIPEGYSVSREKKERFSLILESASTNQTSMYLCASSRGGDNEKLFFGSGTQLSVL.

This clone was seen a handful of times. The chain couples TRBV6-5 to TRBJ2-1; 8 positions match TRBD2. V was clipped by 3 bases and J by 4 bases; unmatched bases: 2. The CDR3 contains 14 residues. CDR1 is MNHEY, CDR2 SVGAGI, per germline. CDR3 DNA sequence: TGTGCCAGCAGTTATACTAGCGGTTACAATGAGCAGTTCTTC. The encoded protein is CASSYTSGYNEQFF.

The sample holds one count of this clone. This chain connects TRBV5-6 to TRBJ1-2; 8 bases align to TRBD1. The V gene's germline CDR1 is SGHDT and CDR2 YYEEEE. Trimming took 0 bases from V and 8 from J; bases not matched to a gene: 9. This CDR3 comprises 15 residues. The CDR3 DNA reads TGTGCCAGCAGCTTGGTTCGGACAGGGAACGTCGGCTACACCTTC. It yields the protein CASSLVRTGNVGYTF. Full variable domain (missing parts from reference TRBV5-6 and TRBJ1-2): DAGVTQSPTHLIKTRGQQVTLRCSPKSGHDTVSWYQQALGQGPQFIFQYYEEEERQRGNFPDRFSGHQFPNYSSELNVNALLLGDSALYLCASSLVRTGNVGYTFGSGTRLTVV.